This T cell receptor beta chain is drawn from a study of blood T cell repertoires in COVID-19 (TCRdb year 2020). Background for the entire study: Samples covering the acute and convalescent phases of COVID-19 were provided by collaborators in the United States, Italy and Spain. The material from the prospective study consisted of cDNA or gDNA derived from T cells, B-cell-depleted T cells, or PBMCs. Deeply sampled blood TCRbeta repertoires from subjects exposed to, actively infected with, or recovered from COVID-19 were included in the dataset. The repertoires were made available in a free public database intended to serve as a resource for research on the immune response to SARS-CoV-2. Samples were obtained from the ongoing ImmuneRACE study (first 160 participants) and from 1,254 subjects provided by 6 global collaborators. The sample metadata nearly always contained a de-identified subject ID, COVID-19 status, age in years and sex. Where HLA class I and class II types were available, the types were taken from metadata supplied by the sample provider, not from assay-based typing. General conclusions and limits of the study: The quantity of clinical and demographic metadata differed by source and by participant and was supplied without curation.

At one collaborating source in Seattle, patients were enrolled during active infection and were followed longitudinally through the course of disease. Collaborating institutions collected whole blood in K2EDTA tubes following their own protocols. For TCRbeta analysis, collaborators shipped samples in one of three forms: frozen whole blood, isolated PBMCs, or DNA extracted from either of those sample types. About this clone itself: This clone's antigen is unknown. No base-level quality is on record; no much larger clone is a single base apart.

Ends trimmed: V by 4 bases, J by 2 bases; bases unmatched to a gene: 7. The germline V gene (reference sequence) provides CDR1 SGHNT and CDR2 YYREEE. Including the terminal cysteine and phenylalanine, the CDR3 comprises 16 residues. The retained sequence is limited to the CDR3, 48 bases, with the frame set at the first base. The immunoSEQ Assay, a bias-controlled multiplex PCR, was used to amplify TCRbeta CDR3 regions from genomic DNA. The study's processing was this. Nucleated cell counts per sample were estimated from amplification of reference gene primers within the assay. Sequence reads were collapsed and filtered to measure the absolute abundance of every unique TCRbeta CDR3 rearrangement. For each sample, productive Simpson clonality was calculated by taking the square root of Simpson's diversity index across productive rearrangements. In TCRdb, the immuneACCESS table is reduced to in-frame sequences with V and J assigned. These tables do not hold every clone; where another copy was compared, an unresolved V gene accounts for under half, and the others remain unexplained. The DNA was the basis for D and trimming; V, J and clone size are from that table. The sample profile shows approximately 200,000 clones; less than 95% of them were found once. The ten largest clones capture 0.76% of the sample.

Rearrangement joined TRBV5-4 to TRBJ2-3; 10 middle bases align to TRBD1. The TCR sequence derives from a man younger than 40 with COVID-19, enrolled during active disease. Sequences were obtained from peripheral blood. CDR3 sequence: CASSPPGTGVTDTQYF. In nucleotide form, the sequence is TGTGCCAGCAGCCCTCCCGGGACAGGGGTCACAGATACGCAGTATTTT.